This T cell receptor beta chain comes out of a study of blood T cell repertoires in COVID-19 (TCRdb year 2020). A note on the overall study: The collaborator samples originated in the United States, Italy and Spain and spanned the acute and convalescent phases of COVID-19. The samples were drawn from the first 160 participants of the ongoing ImmuneRACE study and from 1,254 subjects provided by 6 global collaborators. A de-identified subject ID, COVID-19 status, age in years and sex were almost always included in the sample metadata. The repertoires were released in a freely available public database intended as a resource for research on the immune response to SARS-CoV-2. The prospective study material was composed of cDNA or gDNA derived from T cells, B-cell-depleted T cells, or PBMCs. Where HLA class I and class II types were available, the types were taken from metadata supplied by the sample provider, not from assay-based typing. The dataset comprised deeply sampled blood TCRbeta repertoires from subjects exposed to, actively infected with, or recovered from COVID-19. Findings and caveats that apply to the study as a whole: The amount of clinical and demographic metadata varied by source and participant and was provided uncurated.

The germline V gene specifies SGHDN as CDR1 and FVKESK as CDR2. The CDR3 numbers 16 residues from cysteine through phenylalanine. CDR3 DNA only is kept here, 48 bases in frame from base 1. The V and J ends are trimmed by 1 base and 0 bases, leaving 9 bases between them. Notes on this clone: It has no known antigen specificity. Qualities for individual bases were not recorded, and no much larger clone is one base off.

The immunoSEQ Assay, a bias-controlled multiplex PCR, was used to amplify TCRbeta CDR3 regions from genomic DNA. In the original analysis: Within the assay, amplification of reference gene primers was used to estimate how many nucleated cells each sample contained. Sequence reads were collapsed and filtered to measure the absolute abundance of every unique TCRbeta CDR3 rearrangement. For each sample, productive Simpson clonality was calculated as the square root of Simpson's diversity index over productive rearrangements. TCRdb carries this immuneACCESS record with in-frame sequences only. Its versions omit some clonotypes, under half of them owing to an unresolved V gene in the studies checked, with the rest unexplained. From that table come the V and J calls and clone size; the DNA was used to work out D and trimming. Here the sample has about 48,000 clones; roughly four fifths occur a single time. The leading ten clones occupy approximately 7% of the sample.

The collaborating institutions used their own protocols to collect whole blood in K2EDTA tubes. Collaborator samples were shipped for TCRbeta analysis as frozen whole blood, isolated PBMCs, or DNA extracted from either sample type. This clonotype was sampled from a middle-aged man with acute or convalescent COVID-19. Source material: peripheral blood. Recombination joined TRBV14 with TRBJ1-4; there is no confident call for the D gene. CDR3 protein: CASSQGFPATNEKLFF. The nucleotide sequence is given as TGTGCCAGCAGCCAAGGGTTCCCGGCAACTAATGAAAAACTGTTTTTT.